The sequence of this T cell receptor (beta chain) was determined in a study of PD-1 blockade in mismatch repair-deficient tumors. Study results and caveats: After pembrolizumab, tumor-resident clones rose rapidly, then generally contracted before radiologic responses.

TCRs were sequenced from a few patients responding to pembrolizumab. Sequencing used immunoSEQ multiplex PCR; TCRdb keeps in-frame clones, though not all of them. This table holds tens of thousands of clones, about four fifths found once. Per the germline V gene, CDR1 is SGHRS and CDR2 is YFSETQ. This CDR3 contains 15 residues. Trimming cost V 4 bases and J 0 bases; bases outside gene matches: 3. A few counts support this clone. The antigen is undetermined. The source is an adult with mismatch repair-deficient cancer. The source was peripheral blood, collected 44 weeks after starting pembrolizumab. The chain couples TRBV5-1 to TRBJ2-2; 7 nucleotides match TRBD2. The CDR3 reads CASSPREANTGELFF. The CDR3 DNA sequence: TGCGCCAGCAGCCCACGGGAGGCGAACACCGGGGAGCTGTTTTTT.